Listed below are T cell receptor beta chains from one sample, sequenced in a study of T-cell reconstitution after alpha-beta-depleted transplantation in children. In TCRdb, the PCR reads were re-called with MiXCR into one record per CDR3 protein. The data contain about 610,000 distinct CDR3 sequences, more than 9% of them singletons. The input for sequencing was PBMCs from the stem cell graft donor, taken from the stem cell graft. Receptors were obtained from a human donor who donated a stem cell graft to a child with acute myeloid leukemia. Each CDR3 is given with its conserved first and last residue. D genes are given only for firm matches. For some rows the clone size is stated as once, few or many, or as a class when expanded; others skip it.

d_gene | j_gene | v_gene | abundance | CDR3aa | CDR3nt
- | TRBJ1-1 | TRBV6-2/TRBV6-3 | many | CASSGYTEAFF | TGTGCCAGCAGTGGGTACACTGAAGCTTTCTTT
- | TRBJ2-3 | TRBV12-3/TRBV12-4 | few | CATLALNPEVTQYF | TGTGCCACCCTTGCCCTCAATCCCGAGGTTACGCAGTATTTT
- | TRBJ2-3 | TRBV29-1 | - | CSVDWASGTDTQYF | TGCAGCGTTGATTGGGCTAGCGGCACAGATACGCAGTATTTT
- | TRBJ2-3 | TRBV10-3 | - | CAISEGRATDTQYF | TGTGCCATCAGTGAGGGACGGGCCACAGATACGCAGTATTTT
- | TRBJ1-2 | TRBV7-2 | few | CASRISQGASARGYTF | TGTGCCAGCAGGATCTCACAAGGGGCCTCGGCAAGGGGCTACACCTTC
TRBD1 | TRBJ1-3 | TRBV6-5 | many | CASSYSTGTGNTIYF | TGTGCCAGCAGTTACTCGACAGGGACTGGAAACACCATATATTTT
TRBD2 | TRBJ2-4 | TRBV20-1 | - | CSAHRLAGGGNLAKNIQYF | TGCAGTGCTCACCGACTAGCGGGAGGGGGGAATCTAGCCAAAAACATTCAGTACTTC
- | TRBJ2-7 | TRBV28 | many | CASSLFRGVSYEQYF | TGTGCCAGCAGTTTATTTAGGGGGGTGTCCTACGAGCAGTACTTC
- | TRBJ2-1 | TRBV12-3/TRBV12-4 | - | CASRSFHEQFF | TGTGCCAGCCGGTCGTTTCATGAGCAGTTCTTC
TRBD1 | TRBJ1-4 | TRBV27 | - | CASSSGTGREKLFF | TGTGCCAGCAGTTCCGGGACAGGGCGGGAAAAACTGTTTTTT
- | TRBJ2-1 | TRBV7-9 | few | CASSSSEQSTSQFF | -
TRBD2 | TRBJ2-3 | TRBV20-1 | many | CSARELAGGSDTQYF | TGCAGTGCTAGAGAGTTAGCGGGAGGGTCAGATACGCAGTATTTT
- | TRBJ2-1 | TRBV19 | - | CASTRNSGGRPSNEQFF | TGTGCCAGTACTCGAAACAGCGGCGGTCGCCCCAGCAATGAGCAGTTCTTC
- | TRBJ2-2 | TRBV20-1 | many | CSARVAGHNTGELFF | TGCAGTGCTAGAGTGGCGGGACACAACACCGGGGAGCTGTTTTTT
- | TRBJ1-1 | TRBV6-4 | - | CASSDELNTEAFF | TGTGCCAGCAGTGACGAGCTGAACACTGAAGCTTTCTTT
- | TRBJ2-3 | TRBV29-1 | many | CSTGARTDTQYF | TGCAGCACAGGCGCCCGCACAGATACGCAGTATTTT
- | TRBJ1-4 | TRBV28 | few | CASSLGSPGEKLFF | TGTGCCAGCAGTTTGGGCTCTCCGGGGGAAAAACTGTTTTTT
TRBD1 | TRBJ1-2 | TRBV29-1 | - | CSVATSGGRNYGYTF | TGCAGCGTTGCCACCTCAGGGGGCCGGAACTATGGCTACACCTTC
TRBD1 | TRBJ1-2 | TRBV7-8 | - | CASSLAPGGRGYTF | TGTGCCAGCAGCTTAGCGCCAGGGGGCCGTGGCTACACCTTC
- | TRBJ2-2 | TRBV5-1 | many | CASSLITDTGELFF | TGCGCCAGCAGCTTAATAACAGACACCGGGGAGCTGTTTTTT
- | TRBJ2-7 | TRBV4-2 | once | CASSQEGYYEQYF | TGTGCCAGCAGCCAAGAGGGGTACTACGAGCAGTACTTC
- | TRBJ1-1 | TRBV5-1 | few | CASSLDPLASEAFF | TGCGCCAGCAGCCTCGACCCACTCGCTTCTGAAGCTTTCTTT
TRBD2 | TRBJ2-3 | TRBV12-3/TRBV12-4 | many | CASSSLATGTDTQYF | TGTGCCAGCAGTTCACTAGCGACGGGCACAGATACGCAGTATTTT
- | TRBJ2-7 | TRBV29-1 | few | CSAGLTLGGQYF | TGCAGCGCTGGCCTGACTTTGGGGGGGCAGTACTTC
- | TRBJ2-5 | TRBV7-9 | few | CASSFSSRTETQYF | TGTGCCAGCAGCTTCTCTTCTAGAACTGAGACCCAGTACTTC
TRBD1 | TRBJ1-1 | TRBV20-1 | - | CSAPGGRTGEAIF | TGCAGTGCCCCGGGCGGGCGGACAGGTGAAGCTATCTTT
- | TRBJ2-7 | TRBV9 | many | CASSVALGGYEQYF | TGTGCCAGCAGCGTAGCTCTAGGGGGCTACGAGCAGTACTTC
- | TRBJ2-7 | TRBV3-1 | few | CASSQAWAEQYF | TGTGCCAGCAGCCAAGCGTGGGCCGAGCAGTACTTC
- | TRBJ2-5 | TRBV7-8 | few | CASSLGARAQETQYF | TGTGCCAGCAGCTTGGGAGCTAGAGCCCAAGAGACCCAGTACTTC
- | TRBJ2-5 | TRBV28 | few | CASSPTPGQKRETQYF | TGTGCCAGCAGCCCCACACCGGGACAAAAACGGGAGACCCAGTACTTC
- | TRBJ2-7 | TRBV7-3 | - | CASSPWTRPGQYF | TGTGCCAGCAGCCCTTGGACAAGGCCAGGGCAGTACTTC
- | TRBJ2-7 | TRBV28 | many | CASSSEQRWGALSYEQYF | TGTGCCAGCAGTTCTGAACAGAGGTGGGGGGCCCTCTCCTACGAGCAGTACTTC
- | TRBJ1-1 | TRBV29-1 | many | CSAEDAEAFF | TGCAGCGCCGAAGATGCGGAAGCTTTCTTT
- | TRBJ2-7 | TRBV20-1 | - | CSARGLVEQYF | TGCAGTGCTAGAGGCTTGGTCGAGCAGTACTTC
- | TRBJ1-1 | TRBV12-3/TRBV12-4 | many | CASSPTIDIWAFF | TGTGCCAGCAGCCCTACTATAGACATTTGGGCTTTCTTT
TRBD1 | TRBJ2-7 | TRBV28 | few | CASSSPGGATYEQYF | TGTGCCAGCAGTTCCCCAGGGGGCGCGACCTACGAGCAGTACTTC
- | TRBJ2-3 | TRBV9 | many | CASSPAGTDTQYF | TGTGCCAGCAGCCCGGCGGGAACAGATACGCAGTATTTT
- | TRBJ1-1 | TRBV24-1 | - | CATSDRQVLTAEAFF | TGTGCCACCAGTGATCGACAGGTTTTAACGGCTGAAGCTTTCTTT
- | TRBJ2-7 | TRBV15 | - | CATSRARTGSRYEQYF | TGTGCCACCAGCAGAGCCCGTACAGGGTCCCGATACGAGCAGTACTTC
- | TRBJ2-2 | TRBV4-3 | - | CASSQEAGPNTGELFF | TGCGCCAGCAGCCAAGAGGCGGGCCCGAACACCGGGGAGCTGTTTTTT
TRBD1 | TRBJ1-2 | TRBV6-1 | many | CASSGRQGAAGYTF | TGTGCCAGCAGTGGAAGACAGGGGGCGGCGGGCTACACCTTC
- | TRBJ2-6 | TRBV27 | many | CASSSKVVGANVLTF | TGTGCCAGCAGCTCCAAGGTTGTTGGGGCCAACGTCCTGACTTTC
- | TRBJ2-5 | TRBV7-8 | - | CASSLGHGQQETQYF | TGTGCCAGCAGCTTAGGGCACGGACAGCAAGAGACCCAGTACTTC
- | TRBJ1-1 | TRBV20-1 | few | CSARGGWNTEAFF | TGCAGTGCCCGGGGGGGCTGGAACACTGAAGCTTTCTTT
- | TRBJ2-2 | TRBV5-1 | few | CASSPSEGSTGELFF | TGCGCCAGCAGCCCTTCAGAGGGGAGCACCGGGGAGCTGTTTTTT
- | TRBJ2-4 | TRBV7-6 | many | CASSLEPGGGRAKNIQYF | TGTGCCAGCAGCTTAGAGCCAGGGGGCGGGAGGGCCAAAAACATTCAGTACTTC
- | TRBJ1-1 | TRBV9 | many | CASSVGVGSNTEAFF | TGTGCCAGCAGCGTAGGGGTGGGGTCGAACACTGAAGCTTTCTTT
TRBD2 | TRBJ2-7 | TRBV7-9 | few | CASSPETSGSVEQYF | TGTGCCAGCAGCCCAGAGACTAGCGGGAGTGTCGAGCAGTACTTC
TRBD2 | TRBJ2-1 | TRBV7-9 | few | CASSSFSGGTYNEQFF | TGTGCCAGCAGCTCCTTTAGCGGGGGAACCTACAATGAGCAGTTCTTC
- | TRBJ2-7 | TRBV6-6 | few | CASSYSGGPEQYF | TGTGCCAGCAGTTACTCAGGAGGGCCCGAGCAGTACTTC
- | TRBJ2-3 | TRBV29-1 | many | CSVESQGRTDTQYF | TGCAGCGTTGAATCCCAGGGTAGGACAGATACGCAGTATTTT
TRBD1 | TRBJ1-2 | TRBV5-6 | few | CASSRDRVGYGYTF | TGTGCCAGCAGCCGGGACAGGGTGGGCTATGGCTACACCTTC
- | TRBJ2-5 | TRBV20-1 | - | CSAPGDPGETQYF | TGCAGTGCTCCCGGGGACCCGGGGGAGACCCAGTACTTC
- | TRBJ2-7 | TRBV7-6 | - | CASSQPGREQYF | TGTGCCAGCAGCCAGCCAGGGAGGGAGCAGTACTTC
- | TRBJ2-1 | TRBV20-1 | - | CSSSQYRIGGELYNEQFF | TGCAGTTCATCGCAGTACAGGATCGGCGGTGAATTATACAATGAGCAGTTCTTC